What follows are 30 T cell receptor beta chains derived from one specimen sequenced in a study of cytotoxic CD8 clonotypes in ibrutinib-treated CLL. The assay was immunoSEQ multiplex PCR, and TCRdb's table has in-frame clones only and misses some. The sample lists about 140,000 clones, 77% occurring once. This specimen was PBMCs, taken after 12 months of ibrutinib treatment. The receptors shown here come from a human donor with chronic lymphocytic leukemia.

This chain uses TRBV5-1 with TRBJ1-4; D not resolved. The CDR3 runs 14 residues. Germline CDR1 reads SGHRS; CDR2 reads YFSETQ. The V and J ends lost 0 bases and 5 bases respectively, with 8 bases between them. The CDR3 here is CASSLEQWNEKLFF. CDR3 DNA: TGCGCCAGCAGCTTGGAACAGTGGAATGAAAAACTGTTTTTT.

The genes are TRBV5-6 and TRBJ1-2; possibly TRBD1 for D (5 bases). CDR1 is SGHDT, CDR2 YYEEEE, per germline. The CDR3 is 15 residues long. V shed 0 bases and J shed 2 bases, with 11 bases lying between them. The CDR3 region has the DNA TGTGCCAGCAGCTTGGACAAGGGACGGAACTATGGCTACACCTTC. As protein: CASSLDKGRNYGYTF.

The CDR3 sequence: CSVRFMGLANIQYF. The CDR3 DNA reads as TGCAGCGTTCGCTTTATGGGACTAGCGAACATTCAGTACTTC. This chain joins TRBV29-1 and TRBJ2-4, with 10 positions matching TRBD2. V lost 5 bases to trimming and J lost 7 bases; unmatched junction nucleotides: 8. Germline CDR1 is SQVTM and CDR2 is ANQGSEA. This CDR3 comprises 14 residues. Full variable domain (outside the CDR3, taken from reference TRBV29-1 and TRBJ2-4): SAVISQKPSRDICQRGTSLTIQCQVDSQVTMMFWYRQQPGQSLTLIATANQGSEATYESGFVIDKFPISRPNLTFSTLTVSNMSPEDSSIYLCSVRFMGLANIQYFGAGTRLSVL.

The chain carries TRBV15 and TRBJ1-5; 7 bases are a match to TRBD1. CDR1 LNHNV and CDR2 YYDKDF come from the germline V gene (reference sequence). Trimming cost V 1 base and J 3 bases; bases outside gene matches: 6. The CDR3 has 16 amino acids. This chain's CDR3 is CATSRGITGVNQPQHF. DNA of the CDR3: TGTGCCACCAGCAGAGGAATAACAGGGGTCAATCAGCCCCAGCATTTT. Looking up the rest from reference TRBV15 and TRBJ1-5 gives the full variable domain: DAMVIQNPRYQVTQFGKPVTLSCSQTLNHNVMYWYQQKSSQAPKLLFHYYDKDFNNEADTPDNFQSRRPNTSFCFLDIRSPGLGDTAMYLCATSRGITGVNQPQHFGDGTRLSIL.

V and J are TRBV7-9 and TRBJ2-7; 9 bases are shared with TRBD1. V lost 7 bases, J lost 3 bases, and 7 bases stayed unmatched. Germline lookup yields CDR1 SEHNR and CDR2 FQNEAQ (reference sequence). The length of the CDR3 is 14 residues. The CDR3 coding sequence is TGTGCCAGCACTGCTGACAGGGGGAACTACGAGCAGTACTTC. As protein: CASTADRGNYEQYF.

The V call is TRBV19, the J call TRBJ2-3; 7 positions agree with TRBD2. The trim removed 7 bases at V and 2 bases at J, leaving 12 bases unmatched. Germline CDR1 is LNHDA and CDR2 is SQIVND (reference sequence). CDR3 length: 16 residues. CDR3 coding DNA: TGTGCCAGTACCCCTGGCCTAGCGGAAATCACAGATACGCAGTATTTT. This encodes CASTPGLAEITDTQYF.

Note on this clone: Distinct nucleotide sequences in the sample also encode this CDR3. The chain carries TRBV18 and TRBJ2-3; no definite D call. The germline gives CDR1 KGHSH, CDR2 LQKENI. There are 16 residues in the CDR3. V lost 1 base, J lost 0 bases, and 11 bases lay in between. CDR3 sequence (DNA): TGTGCCAGCTCACCACTTAGCCCCCCGAGCACAGATACGCAGTATTTT. This codes for CASSPLSPPSTDTQYF.

The chain employs TRBV29-1 and TRBJ2-7; 11 nucleotides agree with TRBD1. Germline values: CDR1 SQVTM, CDR2 ANQGSEA. Trimming at V came to 3 bases and at J to 2 bases, leaving 3 bases not matched to a gene. The CDR3 sequence is 14 residues long. The CDR3 loop is CSVDGTGGTYEQYF. CDR3 in DNA: TGCAGCGTTGACGGGACAGGGGGAACCTACGAGCAGTACTTC.

The CDR3 DNA reads TGTGCCAGCAGGGGGGGGGAGACCCAGTACTTC. Translated: CASRGGETQYF. This chain joins TRBV6-6 and TRBJ2-5, with TRBD2 matching over 7 bases. Germline V gene data show CDR1 as MNHNY and CDR2 as SVGAGI (reference sequence). After removal of 6 bases from V and 5 bases from J, the junction contained 0 bases not matched to a gene. The CDR3 is made up of 11 amino acids.

This clone has a single count. The V gene is TRBV7-2, the J gene TRBJ2-5; D gene uncertain. This CDR3 comprises 13 residues. Trimming removed 3 bases from V and 4 bases from J, with 9 bases in between. CDR1 and CDR2 (germline): SGHTA, FQGNSA. CDR3 DNA: TGTGCCAGCAGCTTCGAGCCTCCAGAGACCCAGTACTTC. Protein sequence: CASSFEPPETQYF.

This chain links TRBV7-2 with TRBJ1-3; no clear D. Looked up from germline, CDR1 is SGHTA and CDR2 is FQGNSA. This CDR3 has 14 amino acids. V was pared by 3 bases and J by 3 bases, with 9 bases between. CDR3 in amino acids: CASSFQGSGNTIYF. The DNA of the CDR3 is TGTGCCAGCAGCTTTCAAGGGAGTGGAAACACCATATATTTT.

Details on this clone: Being one base from a much bigger clone, this may be a read error. The chain joins TRBV6-1 to TRBJ2-7, with D perhaps TRBD1 (6 bases). In germline, CDR1 is MNHNS, CDR2 SASEGT. This CDR3 contains 12 residues. Trimming took 6 bases from V and 3 from J, leaving 9 bases between them. CDR3 coding DNA: TGTGCCAGCAGCTTACAGGGCTACGAGCAGTACTTC. It yields the protein CASSLQGYEQYF.

The CDR3 sequence is CASRHRLAGQPQHF. The CDR3 nucleotides are TGTGCCAGCAGACACAGGCTGGCGGGACAGCCCCAGCATTTT. The V and J genes are TRBV6-5 and TRBJ1-5; the D gene is possibly TRBD1 (5 bases). The CDR3 consists of 14 residues. V gave up 6 bases and J gave up 7 bases, with 16 bases separating them. CDR1 is MNHEY and CDR2 is SVGAGI in the germline V gene.

The V and J genes are TRBV7-8 and TRBJ2-3, with TRBD2 identical over 8 bases. Germline V CDR1 and CDR2: SGHVS, FQNEAQ. V dropped 1 base and J dropped 6; count of bases not matched to a gene: 9. The CDR3 loop spans 16 amino acids. The CDR3 is CASSLVFSGELDTQYF. The CDR3 nucleotides read TGTGCCAGCAGCTTAGTATTTAGCGGGGAATTGGATACGCAGTATTTT.

The chain employs TRBV12-5 and TRBJ1-2; 7 nucleotides align to TRBD1. The CDR3 has 16 amino acids. The ends lost 3 bases at V and 2 bases at J; junction bases unmatched: 9. CDR1 LGHNT and CDR2 FRNRAP come from the germline V gene. Written as DNA, the CDR3 is TGTGCTAGTGGTTTAATATTGACAGGGTGGAACTATGGCTACACCTTC. Amino acid sequence: CASGLILTGWNYGYTF.

The gene calls are TRBV5-4 and TRBJ2-3, with 12 nucleotides matching TRBD1. Trimming cost V 0 bases and J 4 bases; bases outside gene matches: 9. The CDR3 is made up of 18 amino acids. In germline, CDR1 is SGHNT, CDR2 YYREEE (reference sequence). The CDR3 nucleotides read TGTGCCAGCAGCTTGGGGATGCCGGGACAGGGGGCATCAGATACGCAGTATTTT. Translated, it gives CASSLGMPGQGASDTQYF.

The table lists this clone with many counts. The genes are TRBV5-1 and TRBJ2-3, with 9 bases matching TRBD2. CDR1 is SGHRS, CDR2 YFSETQ, per germline. The V segment lost 0 bases and the J segment 0 bases; nucleotides outside the gene matches: 14. This CDR3 comprises 20 residues. CDR3 coding DNA: TGCGCCAGCAGCTTGGCCCGAATCGTTTTCAGCGGGGGGAGCACAGATACGCAGTATTTT. This translates into CASSLARIVFSGGSTDTQYF.

V and J are TRBV5-1 and TRBJ1-4; D uncertain. CDR1 and CDR2 (germline): SGHRS, YFSETQ. There are 14 residues in the CDR3. Trimming shortened V by 0 bases and J by 8 bases, and 11 bases separated the two germline ends. CDR3 residues: CASSLVGLGEKLFF. CDR3 DNA: TGCGCCAGCAGCTTGGTGGGGTTAGGGGAAAAACTGTTTTTT. The complete variable domain, with remaining parts taken from reference TRBV5-1 and TRBJ1-4, reads KAGVTQTPRYLIKTRGQQVTLSCSPISGHRSVSWYQQTPGQGLQFLFEYFSETQRNKGNFPGRFSGRQFSNSRSEMNVSTLELGDSALYLCASSLVGLGEKLFFGSGTQLSVL.

The chain links TRBV28 to TRBJ2-7, with 9 bases identical to TRBD2. CDR3 size: 14 residues. V trimming: 2 bases; J trimming: 3 bases; junction bases outside the gene matches: 2. The germline V gene has CDR1 MDHEN and CDR2 SYDVKM. DNA for the CDR3: TGTGCCAGCAGTTTAGCGGGGGGGCTCTACGAGCAGTACTTC. Translated, it gives CASSLAGGLYEQYF.

As regards this clone: Other DNA sequences in this sample translate to the same CDR3. The chain couples TRBV5-6 to TRBJ1-5; D unresolved. Germline-derived CDR1 and CDR2 are SGHDT and YYEEEE. Between the trimmed V and J ends, which lost 1 base and 9 bases, there was a span of 8 bases. The CDR3 has 12 residues. CDR3 nucleotides: TGTGCCAGCAGCTTGATTTGGGGGCCCCAGCATTTT. Amino acid sequence: CASSLIWGPQHF.

The V and J genes are TRBV11-1 and TRBJ1-3, with D unresolved. Germline-derived CDR1 and CDR2 are SGHAT and FQDESV (reference sequence). The CDR3 is 15 residues long. V dropped 1 base and J dropped 0 bases, with 7 bases sitting between them. The CDR3 coding sequence is TGTGCCAGCAGCTTAGAAGGTGGCTCTGGAAACACCATATATTTT. Amino acids: CASSLEGGSGNTIYF. Complete variable domain (other parts from reference TRBV11-1 and TRBJ1-3): EAEVAQSPRYKITEKSQAVAFWCDPISGHATLYWYRQILGQGPELLVQFQDESVVDDSQLPKDRFSAERLKGVDSTLKIQPAELGDSAMYLCASSLEGGSGNTIYFGEGSWLTVV.

V is TRBV19 and J is TRBJ2-1; TRBD1 agrees at 7 bases. The CDR3 has 16 residues. V was clipped by 3 bases and J by 0 bases; unmatched bases: 5. Germline loops: CDR1 LNHDA, CDR2 SQIVND (reference sequence). CDR3 in amino acids: CASSMVRDSSYNEQFF. DNA for the CDR3: TGTGCCAGTAGTATGGTACGGGACAGCTCCTACAATGAGCAGTTCTTC.

The rearrangement uses TRBV9 and TRBJ2-1, with 8 bases that match TRBD1. After removal of 0 bases from V and 8 bases from J, the junction contained 7 bases not matched to a gene. The germline V gene encodes CDR1 SGDLS and CDR2 YYNGEE. The CDR3 runs to 15 residues. CDR3 coding DNA: TGTGCCAGCAGCGTAGCTACGGACAGGGTCCATGAGCAGTTCTTC. It translates to CASSVATDRVHEQFF.

Regarding this clone: This sample also contains other DNA sequences that code for the same CDR3. This chain uses TRBV28 with TRBJ1-1; perhaps TRBD1 as D (5 bases). V gave up 4 bases and J gave up 1 base, with 10 bases separating them. From germline, CDR1 is MDHEN and CDR2 SYDVKM. The CDR3 sequence is 14 residues long. Here the CDR3 DNA reads TGTGCCAGCAGTTCTCCAGGGCAGAACACTGAAGCTTTCTTT. This translates into CASSSPGQNTEAFF.

This clone was observed once. J is TRBJ1-6 and V is TRBV19; 7 nucleotides line up with TRBD1. CDR1 and CDR2 (germline): LNHDA, SQIVND (reference sequence). The CDR3 covers 16 residues. The V gene end was trimmed by 6 bases and the J gene end by 10 bases; junction bases not matched to a gene: 15. The CDR3 spells CASRRQGDSLGSPLHF. CDR3 coding DNA: TGTGCCAGTAGACGGCAGGGGGATTCCCTCGGATCACCCCTCCACTTT.

This clone has a handful of counts. The CDR3 DNA reads TGTGCCAGCAGTGTATGGCGGGACTCCTACGAGCAGTACTTC. Amino acids: CASSVWRDSYEQYF. The chain has TRBV6-5 and TRBJ2-7; perhaps TRBD2 as D (6 bases). This CDR3 has 14 residues. In germline, CDR1 is MNHEY, CDR2 SVGAGI. V was shortened by 5 bases and J by 0 bases, with 11 bases between the two germline ends.

This chain connects TRBV7-2 to TRBJ1-2, with a weak D call TRBD1 (5 bases). There are 14 residues in the CDR3. Germline-derived CDR1 and CDR2 are SGHTA and FQGNSA. Trimming pared 7 bases from V and 7 bases from J, leaving 19 bases between. CDR3 amino acids: CASTTSLQGGGYTF. In DNA form, the CDR3 reads TGTGCCAGCACCACGAGCCTGCAGGGAGGTGGCTACACCTTC.

The genes are TRBV5-1 and TRBJ2-7; 8 positions agree with TRBD2. Germline V lookup: CDR1 SGHRS, CDR2 YFSETQ. Unmatched junction bases numbered 11, after V lost 6 bases and J lost 6 bases. This CDR3 spans 14 amino acids. The CDR3 coding sequence is TGCGCCAGCATCGCAACGGCGGGAGGAGGCGAGCAGTACTTC. Translating it yields CASIATAGGGEQYF.

The chain recombines TRBV9 with TRBJ2-7; 12 nucleotides line up with TRBD2. CDR3 length: 19 amino acids. CDR1 SGDLS and CDR2 YYNGEE come from the germline V gene. The junction had 14 bases not matched to a gene; V was cut back by 2 bases and J by 2 bases. The DNA of the CDR3 is TGTGCCAGCAGCGTGGGGAGTCCCGGGACTAGCGGGTTCACCTACGAGCAGTACTTC. Residues: CASSVGSPGTSGFTYEQYF. The full variable domain, with the rest looked up from reference TRBV9 and TRBJ2-7, is DSGVTQTPKHLITATGQRVTLRCSPRSGDLSVYWYQQSLDQGLQFLIQYYNGEERAKGNILERFSAQQFPDLHSELNLSSLELGDSALYFCASSVGSPGTSGFTYEQYFGPGTRLTVT.

The chain uses TRBV6-5 and TRBJ1-2; D uncertain. The germline gives CDR1 MNHEY, CDR2 SVGAGI. Trimming pared 4 bases from V and 4 bases from J, leaving 7 bases between. The CDR3 is 12 amino acids. The CDR3 protein is CASSSNTYGYTF. CDR3 nucleotides: TGTGCCAGCAGTTCAAATACCTATGGCTACACCTTC.